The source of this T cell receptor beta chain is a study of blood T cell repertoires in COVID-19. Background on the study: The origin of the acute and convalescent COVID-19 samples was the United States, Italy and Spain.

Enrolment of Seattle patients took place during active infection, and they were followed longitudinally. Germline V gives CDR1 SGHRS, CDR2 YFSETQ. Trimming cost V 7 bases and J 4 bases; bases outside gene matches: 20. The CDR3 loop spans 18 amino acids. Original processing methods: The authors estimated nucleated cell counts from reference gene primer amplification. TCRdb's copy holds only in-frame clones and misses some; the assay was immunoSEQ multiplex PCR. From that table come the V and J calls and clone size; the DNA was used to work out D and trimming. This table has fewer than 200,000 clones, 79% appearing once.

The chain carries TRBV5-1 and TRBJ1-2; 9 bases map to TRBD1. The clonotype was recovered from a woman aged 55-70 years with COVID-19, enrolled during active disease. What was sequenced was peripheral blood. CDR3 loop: CASSGGATGGRGGYGYTF. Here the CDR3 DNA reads TGCGCCAGCTCCGGCGGGGCGACAGGGGGTAGGGGCGGCTATGGCTACACCTTC.